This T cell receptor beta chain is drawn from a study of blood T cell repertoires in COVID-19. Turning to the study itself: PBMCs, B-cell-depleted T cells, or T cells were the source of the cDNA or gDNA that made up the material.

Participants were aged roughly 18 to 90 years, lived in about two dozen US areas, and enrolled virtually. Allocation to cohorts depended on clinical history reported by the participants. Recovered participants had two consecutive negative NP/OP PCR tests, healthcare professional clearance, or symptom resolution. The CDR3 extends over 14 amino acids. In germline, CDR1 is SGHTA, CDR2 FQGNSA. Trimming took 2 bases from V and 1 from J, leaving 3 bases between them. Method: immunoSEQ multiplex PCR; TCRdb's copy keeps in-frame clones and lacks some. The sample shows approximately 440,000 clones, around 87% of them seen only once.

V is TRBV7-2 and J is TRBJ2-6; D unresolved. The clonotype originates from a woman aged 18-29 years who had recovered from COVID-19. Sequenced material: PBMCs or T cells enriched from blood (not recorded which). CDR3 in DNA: TGTGCCAGCAGCTTAATATCTGGGGCCAACGTCCTGACTTTC. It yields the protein CASSLISGANVLTF.